These 14 T cell receptor beta chains share one sample of origin, sequenced in a study of blood T cell repertoires in COVID-19. TCRdb's table, derived via immunoSEQ multiplex PCR, lists solely in-frame clones and lacks some. The sample shows fewer than 600,000 clones, about 91% of them seen only once. Sequences were obtained from peripheral blood. All receptors derive from a man between 18 and 35 years old with COVID-19, enrolled during active disease.

The V and J genes are TRBV2 and TRBJ2-1; D is unresolved. This CDR3 region has 12 residues. V dropped 7 bases and J dropped 9 bases, with 13 bases sitting between them. Germline V gives CDR1 SNHLY, CDR2 FYNNEI. This CDR3 is CASTINYSEQFF. For the CDR3, the DNA is TGTGCCAGCACCATAAACTACTCTGAGCAGTTCTTC.

The rearrangement uses TRBV4-1 and TRBJ2-3; 7 bases agree with TRBD2. Germline V gives CDR1 MGHRA, CDR2 YSYEKL. The V and J ends lost 8 bases and 3 bases, in that order; junction bases with no gene match: 2. This CDR3 comprises 12 residues. Written as DNA, the CDR3 is TGCGCCAGCGGGCGGGGGACAGATACGCAGTATTTT. The encoded protein is CASGRGTDTQYF.

The rearrangement uses TRBV19 and TRBJ2-1; D perhaps matches TRBD1 (7 bases). Per the germline V gene, CDR1 is LNHDA and CDR2 is SQIVND (reference sequence). CDR3 length equals 17 residues. Trimming removed 9 bases from V and 0 bases from J, with 21 bases in between. CDR3 sequence (DNA): TGTGCCAGACTCTCAGGGGGGAGGAAGAGCTCCTACAATGAGCAGTTCTTC. This codes for CARLSGGRKSSYNEQFF.

V is TRBV15 and J is TRBJ2-5; 9 nucleotides agree with TRBD2. Unmatched junction bases numbered 9, after V lost 3 bases and J lost 1 base. Germline V gene lookup returns CDR1 LNHNV and CDR2 YYDKDF (reference sequence). The CDR3 consists of 17 residues. CDR3 residues: CATSSVGGRVGQETQYF. The CDR3, as DNA: TGTGCCACCAGCAGCGTAGGCGGGAGGGTCGGCCAAGAGACCCAGTACTTC.

The V gene is TRBV5-1, the J gene TRBJ1-2; D uncertain. The CDR3 spans 13 residues. The germline CDR1 and CDR2 sequences are SGHRS and YFSETQ. V shed 0 bases and J shed 4 bases, with 7 bases lying between them. The CDR3 spells CASSLDRRYGYTF. The DNA of the CDR3 is TGCGCCAGCAGCTTGGACAGACGCTATGGCTACACCTTC.

This chain links TRBV6-2 or TRBV6-3 with TRBJ2-1; TRBD2 might be the D (5 bases). The CDR3 is 14 amino acids. CDR1 is MNHEY, CDR2 SVGEGT, per germline. V lost 6 bases, J lost 10 bases, and 19 bases lay in between. CDR3 sequence: CASSRLSLLGEQFF. In DNA, the CDR3 is TGTGCCAGCAGCCGACTATCTCTCCTCGGGGAGCAGTTCTTC.

This sequence joins TRBV6-1 and TRBJ1-2; D possibly corresponds to TRBD1 (6 bases). The ends were cut back, 1 base at V and 2 bases at J, with 14 bases in the middle. Germline V gives CDR1 MNHNS, CDR2 SASEGT. The CDR3 has 16 amino acids. The CDR3 reads CASSEGLLQGNYGYTF. The CDR3 coding sequence is TGTGCCAGCAGTGAAGGGCTGCTTCAGGGGAACTATGGCTACACCTTC.

The chain links TRBV11-2 to TRBJ2-4, with 10 bases fitting TRBD1. Trimming cost V 5 bases and J 6 bases; bases outside gene matches: 1. CDR1 and CDR2 (germline): SGHAT, FQNNGV. The CDR3 contains 13 residues. The CDR3, as DNA: TGTGCCAGCAGCCGGGACAGGGGAAACATTCAGTACTTC. The encoded protein is CASSRDRGNIQYF.

This clone was recorded once. CDR3 in DNA: TGTGCCAGCATTCGCACCGGGACAGGTTTTCGTGGCTACACCTTC. Its protein product is CASIRTGTGFRGYTF. The chain is built from TRBV2 and TRBJ1-2; 8 bases fit TRBD1. The germline V gene encodes CDR1 SNHLY and CDR2 FYNNEI. The CDR3 has 15 amino acids. J lost 7 bases, V lost 7 bases, and 14 bases had no gene match.

The chain has TRBV7-9 and TRBJ1-1; TRBD1 might be the D (5 bases). In germline, CDR1 is SEHNR, CDR2 FQNEAQ (reference sequence). Trimming cost V 1 base and J 2 bases, with 11 bases left between them. The CDR3 spans 15 residues. CDR3 bases: TGTGCCAGCAGCTTAGTAGCAGGGATAAACACTGAAGCTTTCTTT. Amino acids: CASSLVAGINTEAFF.

The chain couples TRBV14 to TRBJ1-6; 8 nucleotides line up with TRBD1. Trimming took 1 base from V and 7 from J; bases not matched to a gene: 3. Germline CDR1 reads SGHDN; CDR2 reads FVKESK. The CDR3 is made up of 15 amino acids. CDR3 nucleotide sequence: TGTGCCAGCAGCCAAGGACAGGGGCCGAATTCACCCCTCCACTTT. It codes for CASSQGQGPNSPLHF. Based on the CDR3 plus reference TRBV14 and TRBJ1-6, the full variable domain is EAGVTQFPSHSVIEKGQTVTLRCDPISGHDNLYWYRRVMGKEIKFLLHFVKESKQDESGMPNNRFLAERTGGTYSTLKVQPAELEDSGVYFCASSQGQGPNSPLHFGNGTRLTVT.

CDR3 amino acids: CASSSSGRGADTQYF. CDR3 nucleotides: TGTGCCAGCAGTTCCTCTGGGCGGGGGGCAGATACGCAGTATTTT. The chain combines TRBV27 with TRBJ2-3, with 8 bases that match TRBD2. Germline lookup yields CDR1 MNHEY and CDR2 SMNVEV (reference sequence). The CDR3 runs to 15 residues. The V segment lost 4 bases and the J segment 4 bases; nucleotides outside the gene matches: 7.

V usage is TRBV7-9 and J usage is TRBJ1-5, with 7 bases matching TRBD1. The J segment lost 5 bases and the V segment lost 0 bases, leaving 4 bases of the junction unmatched. CDR3 length equals 15 residues. Germline CDR1 is SEHNR and CDR2 is FQNEAQ (reference sequence). The CDR3 reads CASSLAEGAHQPQHF. The CDR3, as DNA: TGTGCCAGCAGCTTAGCGGAGGGGGCACATCAGCCCCAGCATTTT.

V gene TRBV6-5 combines with J gene TRBJ1-6; D perhaps matches TRBD1 (5 bases). V lost 10 bases to trimming and J lost 8 bases, with 12 bases between them. The CDR3 consists of 12 residues. The V gene's germline CDR1 is MNHEY and CDR2 SVGAGI. DNA for the CDR3: TGTGCCACCACAATAGGGGATTCACCCCTCCACTTT. It is translated as CATTIGDSPLHF.